This T cell receptor beta chain was sequenced for a study of Ad26.COV2.S vaccination and SARS-CoV-2 variants. Whole-study context: Donor got 5x10^10 or 1x10^11 viral particles of Ad26.COV2.S. The study's findings and limits: Substantial post-vaccination breadth of spike-specific CD8+ and CD4+ T cell responses was reported.

As to this clone: What it binds is not known.

Described treatment: roughly 18 received Ad26.COV2.S at low or high dose, single or two shots; about 5 received placebo; per-sample allocation not given. Repertoires come from day 63 after the first vaccine or placebo injection. This CDR3 has 13 amino acids. The V gene lost 4 bases and the J gene lost 7 bases, with 13 bases spanning the gap. Germline V gene data show CDR1 as MGHDK and CDR2 as SYGVNS. Only in-frame clones appear in the TCRdb table, and some are missing; sequencing was by immunoSEQ multiplex PCR. The repertoire includes 300,000 to 400,000 clones, around 89% of them detected once, and roughly 5% sits in the top ten.

The specimen comprised peripheral blood, sampled in a trial of Ad26.COV2.S vaccine versus placebo. The receptor was isolated from a person between 18 and 59 years old who received the Ad26.COV2.S COVID-19 vaccine or a placebo. The V gene is TRBV25-1, the J gene TRBJ1-1; maybe TRBD1 (6 bases). CDR3 loop: CASSASGEIEAFF. In nucleotides, the CDR3 is TGTGCCAGCAGTGCCTCAGGGGAGATTGAAGCTTTCTTT.